This is a list of T cell receptor beta chains from one sample in a study of vaccination and CD4 T cells after COVID-19. TCRdb ran MiXCR on the PCR reads and lists one entry per CDR3 protein. This table has 25,000 or so distinct CDR3 sequences, roughly 50% appearing once. This material consisted of CD4+ T cells from blood, taken about 7 months after SARS-CoV-2 vaccination. These receptors were obtained from a human donor who had recovered from COVID-19. The CDR3 runs from the conserved cysteine through the conserved F or W.

len	v_gene	j_gene	CDR3aa
13	TRBV4-2	TRBJ2-1	CASSQDRDSEQFF
14	TRBV21-1	TRBJ2-2	CASSRQGGTGELFF
13	TRBV7-9	TRBJ1-1	CASSQGPITEAFF
16	TRBV20-1	TRBJ2-2	CSARDEETGDTGELFF
15	TRBV6-1	TRBJ2-7	CASSPNPGGKHEQYF
14	TRBV20-1	TRBJ2-2	CSATRGRRTGELFF
15	TRBV4-1	TRBJ1-1	CASSPAATSNTEAFF
14	TRBV28	TRBJ1-1	CASIHSQGSTEAFF
15	TRBV20-1	TRBJ2-3	CSAVGTSGRTDTQYF
16	TRBV15	TRBJ2-3	CATSRERWTPTDTQYF
17	TRBV24-1	TRBJ1-5	CATSDSKAWGKDQPQHF
13	TRBV20-1	TRBJ2-7	CSATVGSSYEQYF
15	TRBV7-8	TRBJ1-6	CASSLALGRNSPLHF
14	TRBV27	TRBJ2-7	CASSLAGGPYEQYF
13	TRBV20-1	TRBJ1-2	CSARGQGNYGYTF
20	TRBV15	TRBJ2-5	CATSRPVSSASGEYQETQYF
14	TRBV2	TRBJ1-5	CASSESFGNQPQHF
13	TRBV28	TRBJ2-7	CASGLTGFNEQYF
11	TRBV7-2	TRBJ1-2	CASSLGAGYTF
16	TRBV28	TRBJ1-1	CASSPVGGGATAEAFF
15	TRBV7-9	TRBJ2-3	CASSLGLASTDTQYF
13	TRBV19	TRBJ2-1	CASTSDSYNEQFF
13	TRBV7-2	TRBJ2-5	CASSLYRGETQYF
14	TRBV18	TRBJ1-2	CASSPGREDYGYTF
14	TRBV7-3	TRBJ2-1	CASSLRGTGAEQFF
14	TRBV6-1	TRBJ2-7	CASSTWDGRYEQYF
13	TRBV27	TRBJ2-1	CASGSSGRVEQFF
14	TRBV6-4	TRBJ2-1	CASSDSTGHNEQFF
12	TRBV7-9	TRBJ2-7	CASSSTSGEQYF
14	TRBV7-2	TRBJ2-7	CASSFDFQTYEQYF
14	TRBV6-1	TRBJ1-2	CASSPGALDYGYTF
15	TRBV6-1	TRBJ1-1	CASSEVPLGNTEAFF
15	TRBV20-1	TRBJ2-1	CSATGSLAGAPEQFF
15	TRBV5-1	TRBJ1-2	CASSLAGQGGFGYTF
17	TRBV7-2	TRBJ2-5	CASSSAHTSGRIGTQYF
16	TRBV6-1	TRBJ2-1	CAISSSWSLRGNEQFF
15	TRBV12-3/TRBV12-4	TRBJ2-5	CASSPRTDSRETQYF
15	TRBV19	TRBJ1-5	CASSHFRDSNQPQHF
15	TRBV4-1	TRBJ1-5	CASSQVVLYRGPQHF
15	TRBV7-6	TRBJ2-2	CASSLERTNTGELFF
15	TRBV28	TRBJ1-5	CASSLAGAHNQPQHF
15	TRBV20-1	TRBJ2-3	CSARFLAGASDTQYF
12	TRBV6-1	TRBJ1-1	CASNPPGTEAFF
12	TRBV7-9	TRBJ2-1	CASSLTYNEQFF
18	TRBV7-6	TRBJ2-1	CASSPFSESGAGNNEQFF
15	TRBV4-2	TRBJ2-2	CASSPQAGDTGELFF
15	TRBV28	TRBJ1-6	CASSLRYRDYSPLHF
13	TRBV5-4	TRBJ2-7	CASSPPGAYEQYF
15	TRBV20-1	TRBJ1-5	CSARWAGVSNQPQHF
14	TRBV6-1	TRBJ1-5	CASSNSWEGQPQHF
17	TRBV27	TRBJ2-5	CASSSTILAGGAETQYF
16	TRBV15	TRBJ2-3	CATSREIRGGPDTQYF
14	TRBV20-1	TRBJ1-5	CSASGGYSNQPQHF
10	TRBV20-1	TRBJ2-1	CSAAYNEQFF
15	TRBV20-1	TRBJ2-1	CSAKKGGDPHNEQFF